Shown below are 20 T cell receptor beta chains from a single sample sequenced in a study of metastatic and nonmetastatic thyroid tumors. Thyroid surgery had not been preceded by any treatment in any patient. TCRdb re-analyzed the PCR reads using MiXCR. The table shows just over 70,000 clones, with less than 20% occurring only once. The specimen was blood. Receptor source: a female donor with papillary thyroid cancer or a benign thyroid nodule (not recorded which). Some clones in this sample may be carry-over from other donors' samples.

CDR3 sequence (DNA): TGTGCCAGCAAAGTTAACAGGAGAGCGAGGACAGGGAATGAGCAGTTCTTC. It encodes CASKVNRRARTGNEQFF. The rearrangement joins TRBV12-3 or TRBV12-4 to TRBJ2-1, with 8 bases fitting TRBD1. CDR3 length: 17 residues. V was pared by 7 bases and J by 7 bases, with 18 bases of the junction left unmatched.

The table lists this clone with many counts. This rearrangement joins TRBV19 to TRBJ1-1, with 8 bases aligning to TRBD1. This CDR3 has 15 residues. Losses at the gene ends were 5 bases for V and 5 bases for J; bases not matched to a gene: 10. Germline V gives CDR1 LNHDA, CDR2 SQIVND (reference sequence). CDR3 sequence (DNA): TGTGCCAGTAGTTACAGGACAGGGCGAACTACTGAAGCTTTCTTT. Amino acids: CASSYRTGRTTEAFF.

This clone was seen many times. The CDR3 sequence is CATSPPAGSHSYEQYF. CDR3 DNA: TGTGCCACCAGCCCCCCGGCGGGATCCCACTCCTACGAGCAGTACTTC. The chain links TRBV15 to TRBJ2-7; tentatively, D is TRBD2 (6 bases). Trimming removed 5 bases from V and 0 bases from J, with 17 bases in between. CDR3 length: 16 residues. Germline values: CDR1 LNHNV, CDR2 YYDKDF (reference sequence).

The table lists this clone with many counts. At one of its ends the junction is not consistent with the germline gene, which may arise from a read error. This chain joins TRBV6-5 and TRBJ2-6, with TRBD1 matching 8 bases. The V gene's germline CDR1 is MNHEY and CDR2 SVGAGI. The CDR3 runs to 18 residues. The CDR3 region is CASRYYGQGTYGANVLTF. The CDR3 DNA reads as TGTGCCAGCAGGTACTACGGACAGGGAACCTACGGGGCCAACGTCCTGACTTTC.

As for this clone: Its ends do not fully match the called genes, so a read error is possible. The J gene is TRBJ2-2, the V gene TRBV7-6; D possibly matches TRBD1 or TRBD2 (5 bases each). CDR3 length: 13 amino acids. Germline CDR1 is SGHVS and CDR2 is FNYEAQ. CDR3 region: CASSLVGTWDLFF. CDR3 nucleotides: TGTGCCAGCAGCTTAGTGGGGACCTGGGATCTGTTTTTT.

The J gene is TRBJ2-3, the V gene TRBV5-4; the D gene is possibly TRBD2 (5 bases). Trimming pared 1 base from V and 4 bases from J, leaving 16 bases between. The CDR3 loop spans 16 amino acids. Per germline, CDR1 SGHNT and CDR2 YYREEE (reference sequence). As DNA, the CDR3 is TGTGCCAGCAGCTTGAAAAGGACTTCAGCTTCAGATACGCAGTATTTT. This translates into CASSLKRTSASDTQYF.

This clone was recorded at least ten times. The chain combines TRBV5-1 with TRBJ2-3; TRBD1 agrees at 7 bases. Per the germline V gene, CDR1 is SGHRS and CDR2 is YFSETQ. This CDR3 has 16 amino acids. V was pared by 4 bases and J by 0 bases, with 8 bases of the junction left unmatched. In DNA form, the CDR3 reads TGCGCCAGCAGCGGTACAGGGGATTCTAGCACAGATACGCAGTATTTT. Translation gives CASSGTGDSSTDTQYF.

This clone showed up many times. The chain recombines TRBV28 with TRBJ1-5, with 8 bases fitting TRBD1. The CDR3 has 14 amino acids. V dropped 5 bases and J dropped 7; count of bases not matched to a gene: 7. CDR1 is MDHEN and CDR2 is SYDVKM in the germline V gene. CDR3 DNA sequence: TGTGCCAGCAGTCCAGGGGGCAGTGGCCAGCCCCAGCATTTT. Its translation: CASSPGGSGQPQHF.

The sample holds many counts of this clone. The gene calls are TRBV7-6 and TRBJ1-6; possible D gene TRBD1, 6 bases. The CDR3 loop spans 21 amino acids. Per the germline V gene, CDR1 is SGHVS and CDR2 is FNYEAQ. Trimming stripped 0 bases from V and 3 bases from J, with 24 bases between. The CDR3 DNA reads as TGTGCCAGCAGCTTAGCGCTTTCGGGACACCAAAATCCTAACTATAATTCACCCCTCCACTTT. Residues: CASSLALSGHQNPNYNSPLHF.

In the case of this clone: The junction does not match germline at one end; this may be a read error. The chain recombines TRBV7-3 with TRBJ2-1; possible D gene TRBD2, 5 bases. The CDR3 has 14 residues. From germline, CDR1 is SGHTA and CDR2 FQGTGA. The CDR3 is CASSLSEGNNEQFF. The CDR3 DNA reads TGTGCCAGCAGCTTATCTGAGGGCAACAATGAGCAGTTCTTT.

This clone was detected ten times or more. The V call is TRBV20-1, the J call TRBJ2-1; 7 nucleotides match TRBD1. V gave up 5 bases and J gave up 8 bases; unmatched junction bases: 18. The CDR3 spans 16 residues. Germline values: CDR1 DFQATT, CDR2 SNEGSKA (reference sequence). CDR3 bases: TGCAGTGCTCCTAACCCTTCGACAGGGAGTAGCGATGAGCAGTTCTTC. It yields the protein CSAPNPSTGSSDEQFF.

The chain joins TRBV7-8 to TRBJ2-3; D gene uncertain. Between the trimmed V and J ends, which lost 7 bases and 0 bases, there was a span of 11 bases. The germline gives CDR1 SGHVS, CDR2 FQNEAQ. This CDR3 is built from 14 residues. CDR3 coding DNA: TGTGCCAGCACCTTGACAACTAGCACAGATACGCAGTATTTT. The encoded protein is CASTLTTSTDTQYF.

V gene TRBV6-6 combines with J gene TRBJ2-7; D is uncertain. The CDR3 has 16 residues. Germline V CDR1 and CDR2: MNHNY, SVGAGI (reference sequence). Trimming shortened V by 3 bases and J by 5 bases, and 20 bases separated the two germline ends. DNA of the CDR3: TGTGCCAGCAGTTATTCCCCCACGGTTGGGTCCCACGAGCAGTACTTC. It specifies CASSYSPTVGSHEQYF.

There are a few counts of this clone. V and J are TRBV6-5 and TRBJ1-2; 7 bases are shared with TRBD1. The CDR3 is 14 amino acids. Trimming at V came to 2 bases and at J to 6 bases, leaving 6 bases not matched to a gene. Germline CDR1 and CDR2: MNHEY and SVGAGI. CDR3 protein: CASSYDRVANGYTF. The DNA of the CDR3 is TGTGCCAGCAGTTACGACAGGGTTGCCAATGGCTACACCTTC.

The V gene is TRBV30, the J gene TRBJ1-4; no firm D call. Germline V gives CDR1 GTSNPN, CDR2 SVGIG (reference sequence). The CDR3 length is 14 residues. V lost 5 bases to trimming and J lost 8 bases, with 18 bases between them. The CDR3 loop reads CAWSGNGLAEKLFF. The CDR3 coding sequence is TGTGCCTGGTCTGGAAATGGACTGGCCGAAAAACTGTTTTTT.

This clone was seen many times. The V gene is TRBV28, the J gene TRBJ2-4, with 7 bases fitting TRBD2. Germline V gives CDR1 MDHEN, CDR2 SYDVKM. V shed 6 bases, J shed 0 bases, and the junction held 20 bases outside the gene matches. This CDR3 spans 20 amino acids. CDR3 protein: CASRPPRAAGLGLAKNIQYF. In nucleotides, the CDR3 is TGTGCCAGCAGGCCCCCTCGGGCAGCGGGATTGGGGCTAGCCAAAAACATTCAGTACTTC.

This clone was picked up a small number of times. The identical CDR3 is also encoded by other nucleotide sequences in the sample. The rearrangement joins TRBV20-1 to TRBJ2-2, with 8 bases identical to TRBD2. This CDR3 spans 14 amino acids. V dropped 5 bases and J dropped 5; count of bases not matched to a gene: 7. Germline CDR1 and CDR2: DFQATT and SNEGSKA (reference sequence). CDR3 sequence: CSARSGRGTGELFF. The CDR3 region has the DNA TGCAGTGCTCGTTCCGGGAGGGGGACCGGGGAGCTGTTTTTT.

This chain joins TRBV13 and TRBJ2-3; TRBD1 matches 11 bases. Trimming at V came to 5 bases and at J to 6 bases, leaving 7 bases not matched to a gene. This CDR3 is 15 amino acids long. Germline V CDR1 and CDR2: PRHDT, FYEKMQ (reference sequence). CDR3 bases: TGTGCCAGCAGCGCTCCGGGACAGGGGGTCGATACGCAGTATTTT. Protein sequence: CASSAPGQGVDTQYF.

This clone was detected many times. The gene calls are TRBV7-4 and TRBJ1-5; D remains ambiguous. CDR1 SGHVT and CDR2 SQSDAQ come from the germline V gene. The V end lost 2 bases, the J end lost 1 base, and 12 bases lay between the germline ends. The CDR3 spans 16 residues. The CDR3 DNA follows: TGTGCCAGCAGCTTAAGGCCTTCACGCAGCAATCAGCCCCAGCATTTT. Protein product: CASSLRPSRSNQPQHF.

This clone was seen ten or more times. The chain joins TRBV5-1 to TRBJ2-6; D possibly matches TRBD1 or TRBD2 (5 bases each). Germline CDR1 is SGHRS and CDR2 is YFSETQ. There are 16 residues in the CDR3. Trimming left V 7 bases short and J 2 bases short, with 16 bases between. CDR3 sequence: CASGRSGTTGANVLTF. CDR3 coding DNA: TGCGCCAGCGGGCGGTCGGGGACGACTGGGGCCAACGTCCTGACTTTC.